This T cell receptor (beta chain) was recovered during a study of control samples from healthy donors and cancer patients. Germline values: CDR1 MDHEN, CDR2 SYDVKM. The CDR3 length is 14 residues. V dropped 5 bases and J dropped 4 bases, with 13 bases sitting between them. Using immunoSEQ multiplex PCR, the repertoire was profiled, and TCRdb retains in-frame clones only, with some absent. The table includes some 130,000 clones, around 92% detected once. The material sequenced was blood. The gene calls are TRBV28 and TRBJ2-3, with D maybe TRBD1 (5 bases). The receptor was isolated from a woman in her forties or fifties in good health. The CDR3 protein is CASSEPTQADTQYF. CDR3 coding DNA: TGTGCCAGCAGTGAGCCGACACAGGCAGATACGCAGTATTTT.